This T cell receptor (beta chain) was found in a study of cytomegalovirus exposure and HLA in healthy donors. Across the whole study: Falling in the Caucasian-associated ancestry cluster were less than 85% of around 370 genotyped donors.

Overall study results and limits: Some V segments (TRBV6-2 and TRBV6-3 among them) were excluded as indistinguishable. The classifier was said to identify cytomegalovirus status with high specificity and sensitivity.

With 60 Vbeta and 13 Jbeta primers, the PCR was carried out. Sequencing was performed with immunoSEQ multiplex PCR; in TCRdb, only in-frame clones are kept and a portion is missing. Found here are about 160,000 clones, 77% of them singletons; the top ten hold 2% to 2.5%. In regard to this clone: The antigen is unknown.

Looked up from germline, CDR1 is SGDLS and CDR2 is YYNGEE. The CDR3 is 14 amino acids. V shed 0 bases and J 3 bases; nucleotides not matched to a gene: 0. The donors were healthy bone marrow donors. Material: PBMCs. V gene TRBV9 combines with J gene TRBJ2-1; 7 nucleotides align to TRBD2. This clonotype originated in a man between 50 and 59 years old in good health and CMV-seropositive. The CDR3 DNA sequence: TGTGCCAGCAGCGTAGGGGACTACTACAATGAGCAGTTCTTC. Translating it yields CASSVGDYYNEQFF.